A single T cell receptor (beta chain) is shown here with its context. Its specificity is not known. The PCR employed 60 Vbeta primers together with 13 Jbeta primers. TCRdb's table, derived via immunoSEQ multiplex PCR, lists solely in-frame clones and lacks some. The sample has under 200,000 clones; 62% are singletons. This entry comes from a study of cytomegalovirus exposure and HLA in healthy donors. Study-wide results and caveats: Earlier findings revealed that most TCR beta V segments proved productive either about 87% or about 30% of the time. Reportedly, cytomegalovirus status was diagnosed with high sensitivity and specificity. Most observed TCR sequences were rare, whereas some public TCRs were detected in many donors.

Sequences were obtained from PBMCs. The clonotype originates from a man aged 40-55 years in good health and CMV-seronegative.

CDR3 loop: CATSRASSGNTIYF. The CDR3 nucleotides are TGTGCCACCAGCAGAGCGAGCTCTGGAAACACCATATATTTT. The chain uses TRBV15 and TRBJ1-3; D uncertain. Germline CDR1 is LNHNV and CDR2 is YYDKDF (reference sequence). The CDR3 runs 14 residues. The V end lost 1 base, the J end lost 0 bases, and 4 bases lay between the germline ends. The variable domain in full, completed from reference TRBV15 and TRBJ1-3, reads DAMVIQNPRYQVTQFGKPVTLSCSQTLNHNVMYWYQQKSSQAPKLLFHYYDKDFNNEADTPDNFQSRRPNTSFCFLDIRSPGLGDTAMYLCATSRASSGNTIYFGEGSWLTVV.